This TCR beta chain was obtained from a study of blood T cells in healthy people across ages. The V end lost 3 bases, the J end lost 6 bases, and 14 bases lay between the germline ends. The CDR3 has 15 residues. The germline V gene has CDR1 LNHNV and CDR2 YYDKDF (reference sequence). A second PCR, run for roughly 7 to 11 cycles, used a sample-barcoded 5' primer plus a J-beta primer mix. Sequencing recovered at least 3 million CDR3-containing paired-end reads from each sample. TCRdb redid the calling of the 5' RACE reads with MiXCR, one entry per CDR3 protein. The sample lists approximately 850,000 distinct CDR3 sequences, roughly 50% occurring once.

The V gene is TRBV15, the J gene TRBJ1-4; TRBD1 might be the D (6 bases). What was sequenced was blood. This clonotype originated in a man younger than 45 in good health. CDR3 DNA: TGTGCCACCAGCAGGTCAGGGGAATCGGATGAAAAACTGTTTTTT. Translating gives CATSRSGESDEKLFF.